The rows below give T cell receptor beta chains drawn from one sample of a study of T cells in Graves' hyperthyroidism and ophthalmopathy. TCRdb processed the multiplex PCR reads anew with MiXCR; each CDR3 protein has one entry. The sample holds hundreds of thousands of distinct CDR3 sequences, approximately 13% seen once. Sequenced: blood. The receptors come from a woman younger than 30 with Graves' hyperthyroidism. The CDR3 runs from the conserved cysteine through the conserved F or W. Fields, in order: J gene, V gene, D gene, clone size, CDR3 DNA, CDR3 protein. The D gene is left open where the match is weak. The size entry is marked missing in some rows and otherwise reads once, few, many or a size class.

TRBJ2-1 | TRBV5-6 | . | many | TGTGCCAGCAGCCCTAAGGTGAGCGATGAGCAGTTCTTC | CASSPKVSDEQFF
TRBJ1-3 | TRBV6-1 | . | many | TGTGCCAGCAGTGAAGCGGCAGGAGTCCAGGGAGTTGCCACCATATATTTT | CASSEAAGVQGVATIYF
TRBJ2-3 | TRBV28 | TRBD2 | many | TGTGCCAGCAGGACTCCCGGGACTAGCGTTAGCACAGATACGCAGTATTTT | CASRTPGTSVSTDTQYF
TRBJ2-5 | TRBV20-1 | TRBD2 | many | TGCAGTGCTAGAGGGACTAGCGGGAGGGCCACGGTTGAGACCCAGTACTTC | CSARGTSGRATVETQYF
TRBJ2-5 | TRBV6-1 | TRBD1 | few | TGTGCCAGCAGATGGGGGCCCTCCAGGGGGCAAGAGACCCAGTACTTC | CASRWGPSRGQETQYF
TRBJ2-1 | TRBV7-9 | TRBD2 | many | TGTGCCAGCAGCCCCCACCCAAGGGCGGGAGGGAGCTCCTACAATGAGCAGTTCTTC | CASSPHPRAGGSSYNEQFF
TRBJ2-3 | TRBV4-1 | TRBD2 | few | TGCGCCAGCAGCCAAGGGACTAGTCGACTTACAGATACGCAGTATTTT | CASSQGTSRLTDTQYF
TRBJ2-7 | TRBV11-1 | . | many | TGTGCCAGCAGCTCGGACAGAGCCTACGAGCAGTACTTC | CASSSDRAYEQYF
TRBJ2-3 | TRBV11-2 | . | many | TGTGCCAGCAGCTGGCAGTACACAGATACGCAGTATTTT | CASSWQYTDTQYF
TRBJ1-1 | TRBV28 | TRBD1 | many | TGTGCCAGCAGACCAGGACAGGTGAACACTGAAGCTTTCTTT | CASRPGQVNTEAFF
TRBJ2-2 | TRBV6-1 | . | many | TGTGCCAGCAGACTCACAACCGGGGAGCTGTTTTTT | CASRLTTGELFF
TRBJ1-1 | TRBV4-2 | . | many | TGTGCCAGCAGCCCCAGATCAACAACAAGGGAGATTGAAGCTTTCTTT | CASSPRSTTREIEAFF
TRBJ1-1 | TRBV12-3/TRBV12-4 | . | many | TGTGCCAGCAGCTGGGACGGATGGGTGACTGAAGCTTTCTTT | CASSWDGWVTEAFF
TRBJ2-7 | TRBV5-1 | . | . | TGCGCCAGCAGCTTGGAACAGCGCTCCTACGAGCAGTACTTC | CASSLEQRSYEQYF
TRBJ2-7 | TRBV7-9 | . | many | TGTGCCAGCAGCTTAGGGGACTGGGGATTCGAGCAGTACTTC | CASSLGDWGFEQYF
TRBJ2-3 | TRBV6-2/TRBV6-3 | . | . | TGTGCCAGCAGTGGATCCCCGGGGCCGGAATATACGCAGTATTTT | CASSGSPGPEYTQYF
TRBJ1-5 | TRBV28 | . | many | TGTGCCAGCAGAAGAGGGTATAGCAATCAGCCCCAGCATTTT | CASRRGYSNQPQHF
TRBJ2-2 | TRBV27 | TRBD1 | many | TGTGCCGTAGGACAGGGGGCGCGGGAGCTGTTTTTT | CAVGQGARELFF
TRBJ1-1 | TRBV7-7 | . | many | TGTGCTAGCAGCCTAGACAGCTACACTGAAGCTTTCTTT | CASSLDSYTEAFF
TRBJ2-6 | TRBV11-3 | TRBD1 | few | TGTGCCAGCAGCAAGGGACAGGCTAGCTCTGGTGCCAACGTCCTGACTTTC | CASSKGQASSGANVLTF
TRBJ2-5 | TRBV28 | . | . | TGTGCCAGCAGTTTGCAGGGCCGATGGGAGACCCAGTACTTC | CASSLQGRWETQYF
TRBJ2-5 | TRBV12-3/TRBV12-4 | . | many | TGTGCCAGCAGTTTAGGAGCTCTAGAGACCCAGTACTTC | CASSLGALETQYF
TRBJ2-1 | TRBV28 | . | many | TGTGCCAGCAGTTTATTTGGGACCCGTACCTACAATGAGCAGTTCTTC | CASSLFGTRTYNEQFF
TRBJ1-3 | TRBV30 | . | many | TGTGCCTGGACCCCTATATCACCGTACTCTGGAAACACCATATATTTT | CAWTPISPYSGNTIYF
TRBJ1-1 | TRBV7-2 | . | once | TGTGCCAGCAGCTTAAACGGGGCGAGGGGCACTGAAGCTTTCTTT | CASSLNGARGTEAFF
TRBJ2-7 | TRBV12-3/TRBV12-4 | . | many | TGTGCCAGCAGTTTAAGGTACAGGGCCAGGTACGAGCAGTACTTC | CASSLRYRARYEQYF
TRBJ1-4 | TRBV7-9 | . | many | TGTGCCAGCAGCTTGGATGAGAATGAAAAACTGTTTTTT | CASSLDENEKLFF
TRBJ2-7 | TRBV20-1 | . | many | TGCAGTGCTAGAGGATTACAGCCCGGACGGGGTTACGAGCAGTACTTC | CSARGLQPGRGYEQYF
TRBJ2-7 | TRBV6-2/TRBV6-3 | . | many | TGTGCCAGCAGTTACGGCGACAGCAATACCTACGAGCAGTACTTC | CASSYGDSNTYEQYF
TRBJ1-5 | TRBV7-3 | . | many | TGTGCCAGCAGCAAGGACGGGAATCAGCCCCAGCATTTT | CASSKDGNQPQHF
TRBJ2-1 | TRBV7-2 | TRBD1 | few | TGTGCCAGCAGCAGAGACAGGGGTGACAATGAGCAGTTCTTC | CASSRDRGDNEQFF
TRBJ2-3 | TRBV6-2/TRBV6-3 | TRBD2 | . | TGTGCCAGCAGTTTATCACTAGCGGGGCCAGATACGCAGTATTTT | CASSLSLAGPDTQYF
TRBJ2-7 | TRBV3-1 | . | many | TGTGCCAGCAGCCAAGTTAGCCACGAGCAGTACTTC | CASSQVSHEQYF
TRBJ1-2 | TRBV5-1 | . | few | TGCGCCAGCAGCTTGGCCCCGGCTAACTATGGCTACACCTTC | CASSLAPANYGYTF
TRBJ1-5 | TRBV4-1 | TRBD1 | few | TGCGCCAGCAGCAGGGGACAGGGGGGCAATCAGCCCCAGCATTTT | CASSRGQGGNQPQHF
TRBJ1-5 | TRBV27 | . | . | TGTGCCAGCAGTTTAGAGGCAACTCAGCCCCAGCATTTT | CASSLEATQPQHF
TRBJ1-2 | TRBV5-1 | TRBD1 | . | TGCGCCAGCAGCTTGGTAGGCGGAGGGGGCTCCTCTTGGTCGGGAGGCTACACCTTC | CASSLVGGGGSSWSGGYTF
TRBJ2-3 | TRBV28 | . | many | TGTGCCAGCAGTTTCTATGGCACAGATACGCAGTATTTT | CASSFYGTDTQYF
TRBJ2-3 | TRBV14 | TRBD1 | few | TGTGCCAGCAGCCAGGCCTCACCGGGACAGTGGGTGAGGTATACGCAGTATTTT | CASSQASPGQWVRYTQYF
TRBJ2-1 | TRBV15 | . | many | TGTGCCACCAGCTTTGAGAGGAGTTCCTACAATGAGCAGTTCTTC | CATSFERSSYNEQFF
TRBJ2-1 | TRBV20-1 | TRBD2 | many | TGCAGTGCTCATAGCGGGGGCGGGAGTTACAATGAGCAGTTCTTC | CSAHSGGGSYNEQFF
TRBJ1-1 | TRBV14 | . | . | TGTGCCAGCAGCCACAGGATTATCAGTGAAGCTTTCTTT | CASSHRIISEAFF
TRBJ1-1 | TRBV4-1 | . | many | TGCGCCACCTCCCCCAGAGGTAGAATGGCTGAAGCTTTCTTT | CATSPRGRMAEAFF
TRBJ2-1 | TRBV27 | TRBD2 | many | TGTGCCAGCAGTCTCTCCCGACTAGCGGGGCCCAATGAGCAGTTCTTC | CASSLSRLAGPNEQFF
TRBJ1-2 | TRBV7-9 | TRBD1 | few | TGTGCCAGCAGCTTAGGAGCAGGGGGATCGTATGGCTACACCTTC | CASSLGAGGSYGYTF
TRBJ1-1 | TRBV6-1 | . | few | TGTGCCAGCAGCCACCCAGATATGAACACTGAAGCTTTCTTT | CASSHPDMNTEAFF
TRBJ1-5 | TRBV7-8 | . | few | TGTGCCAGCAGCTCTAAGGGAGGGTTATATAGCAATCAGCCCCAGCATTTT | CASSSKGGLYSNQPQHF
TRBJ1-3 | TRBV6-1 | . | . | TGTGCCAGCATCCAGGCGGGGCCATCTGGAAACACCATATATTTT | CASIQAGPSGNTIYF
TRBJ1-1 | TRBV5-1 | . | many | TGCGCCAGCAGCGGGGGGTCTTTCGCTGAAGCTTTCTTT | CASSGGSFAEAFF
TRBJ2-1 | TRBV11-2 | TRBD2 | many | TGTGCCAGCAGCTTAATCGCAAGCGGGAGGGCCTTTGAGCAGTTCTTC | CASSLIASGRAFEQFF
TRBJ1-1 | TRBV12-3/TRBV12-4 | . | many | TGTGCCAGCAGCTTAGCAGGAATGAACACTGAAGCTTTCTTT | CASSLAGMNTEAFF
TRBJ2-5 | TRBV28 | . | many | TGTGCCAGCAGGGACATTTACAGCCAAGAGACCCAGTACTTC | CASRDIYSQETQYF
TRBJ2-7 | TRBV6-1 | TRBD1 | many | TGTGCCAGCAGAACCGGGACAGGGGAAAAGCAGTACTTC | CASRTGTGEKQYF
TRBJ2-1 | TRBV10-3 | TRBD2 | many | TGTGCCACGACCGGGAGGGAATACAATGAGCAGTTCTTC | CATTGREYNEQFF